This T cell receptor beta chain was captured by sequencing in a study of blood T cell repertoires in COVID-19. Clones were sequenced by immunoSEQ multiplex PCR, and TCRdb holds only the in-frame ones, with some missing. This repertoire shows about 270,000 clones, roughly 86% found once; its top ten account for 2.6%. The CDR3 is 13 residues long. Trimming took off 3 bases at V and 3 bases at J, with 9 bases between the two ends. Germline V gene data show CDR1 as SGHAT and CDR2 as FQNNGV. The specimen sequenced was PBMCs or T cells enriched from blood (not recorded which). V is TRBV11-2 and J is TRBJ2-7; D gene uncertain. The receptor's source is a woman aged 18-30 years who had recovered from COVID-19. The CDR3: CASSFSPGYEQYF. The CDR3 DNA reads as TGTGCCAGCAGCTTTTCCCCAGGCTACGAGCAGTACTTC.